Shown below are 24 T cell receptor beta chains from a single sample sequenced in a study of blood T cell repertoires in COVID-19. The data were produced by immunoSEQ multiplex PCR, yet TCRdb's version contains in-frame clones alone and is incomplete. Of about 270,000 clones in the sample, roughly 86% were seen once. The sequencing input was peripheral blood. Receptor source: a woman in her forties or fifties with acute or convalescent COVID-19.

This chain links TRBV5-1 with TRBJ2-3, with TRBD2 matching 8 bases. CDR1 is SGHRS, CDR2 YFSETQ, per germline. The CDR3 is 16 amino acids. Trimming at V came to 5 bases and at J to 4 bases, leaving 12 bases not matched to a gene. CDR3 bases: TGCGCCAGCAGACCCGACAGCGGGAGTCTGGCAGATACGCAGTATTTT. It encodes CASRPDSGSLADTQYF.

V usage is TRBV11-3 and J usage is TRBJ2-1; TRBD1 agrees at 9 bases. CDR3 length: 15 amino acids. Trimming removed 4 bases from V and 8 bases from J; junction bases left unmatched: 9. CDR1 and CDR2 from the germline V gene are SGHNT and YENEEA. The CDR3 sequence: CASSSGPGQGDEQFF. CDR3 DNA sequence: TGTGCCAGCAGCTCCGGCCCGGGACAGGGTGATGAGCAGTTCTTC. The entire variable domain, with the rest obtained from reference TRBV11-3 and TRBJ2-1, is as follows: EAGVVQSPRYKIIEKKQPVAFWCNPISGHNTLYWYLQNLGQGPELLIRYENEEAVDDSQLPKDRFSAERLKGVDSTLKIQPAELGDSAVYLCASSSGPGQGDEQFFGPGTRLTVL.

There are a few counts of this clone. J is TRBJ1-2 and V is TRBV2; TRBD1 agrees at 7 bases. Looked up from germline, CDR1 is SNHLY and CDR2 is FYNNEI. V lost 0 bases and J lost 8; bases outside the gene matches: 9. This CDR3 spans 15 amino acids. CDR3 DNA: TGTGCCAGCAGTGAAGCCTGGACAGGTTTGTACGGCTACACCTTC. This translates into CASSEAWTGLYGYTF.

A single count supports this clone. This rearrangement joins TRBV5-4 to TRBJ1-5, with D uncertain. V was clipped by 5 bases and J by 4 bases, with 10 bases between them. CDR1 is SGHNT and CDR2 is YYREEE in the germline V gene (reference sequence). CDR3 length: 13 amino acids. The CDR3 region has the DNA TGTGCCAGCAGACTCGACTTGAATCAGCCCCAGCATTTT. Its translation is CASRLDLNQPQHF.

The chain carries TRBV27 and TRBJ1-1; 8 positions agree with TRBD1. Germline CDR1 reads MNHEY; CDR2 reads SMNVEV (reference sequence). The CDR3 loop spans 16 amino acids. Losses at the gene ends were 5 bases for V and 3 bases for J; bases not matched to a gene: 11. The CDR3 sequence is CASSPWDRTHDTEAFF. The DNA of the CDR3 is TGTGCCAGCAGTCCTTGGGACAGGACCCATGACACTGAAGCTTTCTTT.

The chain couples TRBV7-2 to TRBJ1-5, with no clear D. This CDR3 has 16 amino acids. Germline loops: CDR1 SGHTA, CDR2 FQGNSA. Trimming removed 1 base at V and 3 bases at J, with 13 bases between. In DNA, the CDR3 is TGTGCCAGCAGCTTAGGATCTGGCACCCACAATCAGCCCCAGCATTTT. Translated, it gives CASSLGSGTHNQPQHF.

The V and J genes are TRBV10-3 and TRBJ1-1; possible D gene TRBD1, 5 bases. CDR1 and CDR2 (germline): ENHRY, SYGVKD. V lost 7 bases and J 0 bases, leaving 9 bases between the germline ends. This CDR3 is built from 13 residues. This chain's CDR3 is CAIKGALNTEAFF. In nucleotides, the CDR3 is TGTGCCATCAAAGGGGCTCTGAACACTGAAGCTTTCTTT.

V usage is TRBV2 and J usage is TRBJ2-2, with 14 bases lining up with TRBD2. Unmatched junction bases numbered 7, after V lost 6 bases and J lost 7 bases. CDR3 size: 16 residues. Germline CDR1 reads SNHLY; CDR2 reads FYNNEI. The DNA of the CDR3 is TGTGCCAGCAGGGAACGACTAGCGGGAGGGGTCGGGGAGCTGTTTTTT. It specifies CASRERLAGGVGELFF.

The genes are TRBV5-4 and TRBJ1-2, with 8 bases matching TRBD1. The CDR3 contains 15 residues. Trimming took 4 bases from V and 4 from J; bases not matched to a gene: 9. Germline CDR1 and CDR2: SGHNT and YYREEE (reference sequence). The CDR3 loop reads CASSPGQGQVYGYTF. CDR3 DNA: TGTGCCAGCAGCCCTGGACAGGGACAAGTCTATGGCTACACCTTC.

This clone has only a few counts. V gene TRBV9 combines with J gene TRBJ1-3; the D is unclear. CDR1 is SGDLS, CDR2 YYNGEE, per germline. There are 16 residues in the CDR3. V was cut by 3 bases and J by 1 base, with 14 bases left in between. The CDR3 region is CASSERLRLSGNTIYF. The CDR3 DNA sequence: TGTGCCAGCAGCGAACGACTGCGTCTTTCTGGAAACACCATATATTTT.

The J gene is TRBJ1-3, the V gene TRBV4-1, with D possibly being TRBD1 (5 bases). This CDR3 spans 17 amino acids. Trimming pared 4 bases from V and 0 bases from J, leaving 16 bases between. The germline CDR1 and CDR2 sequences are MGHRA and YSYEKL. Here the CDR3 reads CASSRAQGPNSGNTIYF. The CDR3 DNA reads as TGCGCCAGCAGCCGGGCCCAGGGTCCCAACTCTGGAAACACCATATATTTT.

This chain joins TRBV21-1 and TRBJ2-1; TRBD2 is taken as the D call from the table, unchecked against the DNA. TRBV21-1 is a documented pseudogene. This CDR3 has 15 amino acids. The CDR3 sequence is CASSNTGVFYNEQFF. The CDR3 DNA reads TGTGCCAGCAGCAATACGGGAGTTTTTTACAATGAGCAGTTCTTC.

The chain couples TRBV9 to TRBJ2-3; 10 nucleotides align to TRBD2. The CDR3 contains 16 residues. CDR1 SGDLS and CDR2 YYNGEE come from the germline V gene. J gave up 5 bases and V 1 base, and 7 bases lay outside the gene matches. The DNA for the CDR3 is TGTGCCAGCAGCGTAAGCCCAGCGGGAGGGAAAGATACGCAGTATTTT. Amino acid sequence: CASSVSPAGGKDTQYF.

The chain couples TRBV4-2 to TRBJ2-7; TRBD2 aligns across 7 bases. The CDR3 is 16 residues long. Germline CDR1 LGHNA, CDR2 YNFKEQ. J lost 2 bases, V lost 1 base, and 8 bases had no gene match. Written as DNA, the CDR3 is TGTGCCAGCAGCCAAGGACTCTCGGGGAGGGCCTACGAGCAGTACTTC. Its protein is CASSQGLSGRAYEQYF.

This sequence joins TRBV9 and TRBJ1-2; D unresolved. Germline CDR1 and CDR2: SGDLS and YYNGEE. V lost 1 base and J lost 2, with 6 bases in between. The CDR3 contains 13 residues. The CDR3 spells CASSVRGNYGYTF. The CDR3 coding sequence is TGTGCCAGCAGCGTACGAGGGAACTATGGCTACACCTTC.

This clone was detected only once. The chain recombines TRBV6-4 with TRBJ1-2; 7 nucleotides match TRBD1. From germline, CDR1 is MRHNA and CDR2 SNTAGT. The CDR3 consists of 15 residues. The V segment lost 6 bases and the J segment 4 bases; nucleotides outside the gene matches: 11. The CDR3 region has the DNA TGTGCCAGCAGGAGGGAAACAGGGGCCGGCTATGGCTACACCTTC. Protein sequence: CASRRETGAGYGYTF.

V and J are TRBV5-1 and TRBJ2-3, with 11 bases aligning to TRBD2. CDR1 is SGHRS, CDR2 YFSETQ, per germline. The CDR3 totals 15 residues. Losses at the gene ends were 2 bases for V and 8 bases for J; bases not matched to a gene: 7. The CDR3 DNA reads as TGCGCCAGCAGCTTAATACTAGCGGGAGAACGTACGCAGTATTTT. It codes for CASSLILAGERTQYF. Full variable domain (rest looked up from reference TRBV5-1 and TRBJ2-3): KAGVTQTPRYLIKTRGQQVTLSCSPISGHRSVSWYQQTPGQGLQFLFEYFSETQRNKGNFPGRFSGRQFSNSRSEMNVSTLELGDSALYLCASSLILAGERTQYFGPGTRLTVL.

This chain connects TRBV4-3 to TRBJ1-5, with D possibly being TRBD1 (5 bases). This CDR3 region has 14 residues. Trimming removed 1 base at V and 3 bases at J, with 7 bases between. Per germline, CDR1 LGHNA and CDR2 YSLEER. The CDR3 coding sequence is TGCGCCAGCAGCCAAGGACAGAACAATCAGCCCCAGCATTTT. This encodes CASSQGQNNQPQHF.

As regards this clone: The sample has other DNA sequences that encode this CDR3 too. The chain uses TRBV2 and TRBJ1-1; D remains unclear. The CDR3 spans 14 residues. Germline V lookup: CDR1 SNHLY, CDR2 FYNNEI. The V end was cut by 1 base, the J end by 1 base, with 7 bases between. The CDR3 nucleotides are TGTGCCAGCAGTGAAGGACGGGGGAACACTGAAGCTTTCTTT. It specifies CASSEGRGNTEAFF.

V is TRBV3-1 (or the pseudogene TRBV3-2) and J is TRBJ2-5, with TRBD2 matching over 9 bases. V lost 0 bases, J lost 4 bases, and 12 bases stayed unmatched. The CDR3 contains 18 residues. The germline CDR1 and CDR2 sequences are LGHDT and YNNKEL (reference sequence). The CDR3 region is CASSQDVVAGAIGETQYF. In DNA, the CDR3 is TGTGCCAGCAGCCAAGACGTAGTAGCGGGAGCAATAGGAGAGACCCAGTACTTC.

The chain couples TRBV28 to TRBJ1-4; TRBD1 aligns across 8 bases. The V gene's germline CDR1 is MDHEN and CDR2 SYDVKM. This CDR3 comprises 16 residues. The junction had 8 bases not matched to a gene; V was cut back by 8 bases and J by 0 bases. Written as DNA, the CDR3 is TGTGCCAGCCCCCCCCAGGGGGCTGCAACTAATGAAAAACTGTTTTTT. This sequence encodes CASPPQGAATNEKLFF. The whole variable domain, remainder taken from reference TRBV28 and TRBJ1-4, is DVKVTQSSRYLVKRTGEKVFLECVQDMDHENMFWYRQDPGLGLRLIYFSYDVKMKEKGDIPEGYSVSREKKERFSLILESASTNQTSMYLCASPPQGAATNEKLFFGSGTQLSVL.

V gene TRBV19 combines with J gene TRBJ1-1; D possibly corresponds to TRBD1 (6 bases). This CDR3 region has 12 residues. Germline CDR1 and CDR2: LNHDA and SQIVND (reference sequence). Trimming took off 8 bases at V and 6 bases at J, with 13 bases between the two ends. The CDR3 DNA follows: TGTGCCAGTGGGGAAACAGGGTCTGAAGCTTTCTTT. This translates into CASGETGSEAFF.

The chain recombines TRBV9 with TRBJ2-1, with D perhaps TRBD2 (6 bases). V was shortened by 0 bases and J by 1 base, with 14 bases between the two germline ends. The germline CDR1 and CDR2 sequences are SGDLS and YYNGEE. The CDR3 covers 17 residues. The CDR3: CASSVGWGAGSYNEQFF. In DNA, the CDR3 is TGTGCCAGCAGCGTAGGGTGGGGCGCGGGATCCTACAATGAGCAGTTCTTC.

This clone was counted a single time. This chain joins TRBV4-1 and TRBJ2-1, with TRBD1 matching over 10 bases. The CDR3 length is 16 residues. V shed 1 base and J 7 bases; nucleotides not matched to a gene: 7. Germline CDR1 and CDR2: MGHRA and YSYEKL. This CDR3 is CASSQVPGQGMNEQFF. In nucleotides, the CDR3 is TGCGCCAGCAGCCAAGTTCCGGGACAGGGGATGAATGAGCAGTTCTTC.